The clone carrying this T cell receptor beta chain has only a few counts. The antigen is undetermined. TCRdb's table, derived via immunoSEQ multiplex PCR, lists solely in-frame clones and lacks some. The sample includes 98,000 or so clones, 65% to 85% seen only once; the top ten take about 5.7%. The sample comes from a study of glioma-infiltrating T cells after dendritic cell vaccination. Broader study findings: No direct clonality-survival link was found; a diverse polyclonal response may matter.

V dropped 4 bases and J dropped 1 base, with 17 bases sitting between them. Germline CDR1 reads MNHNS; CDR2 reads SASEGT. The CDR3 covers 17 residues. Documented time point: after dendritic cell vaccination, including at tumor progression/relapse. All glioblastoma patients lacked an isocitrate dehydrogenase mutation. PBMC sampling occurred before vaccination, two weeks after the third dose, and at progression. The sequencing here drew on blood, taken after dendritic cell vaccination. The TCR was taken from a human donor with glioblastoma. The V gene is TRBV6-1, the J gene TRBJ1-5; D is uncertain. CDR3 nucleotides: TGTGCCAGCAGTGGCCCTGCGGGGTATCGAAGCAATCAGCCCCAGCATTTT. It yields the protein CASSGPAGYRSNQPQHF.